The 6 T cell receptor beta chains in this list originate from one sample, sequenced in a study of blood T cell repertoires in COVID-19 (TCRdb year 2020). Library preparation was by the immunoSEQ multiplex PCR assay. The immuneACCESS repertoire file appears here via TCRdb, limited to in-frame rearrangements. These files lack a portion of the clones; in checked studies, under half of the deficit traces to unresolved V genes, and the cause of the others is not known. The sample profile shows roughly 200,000 clones; about 82% of them were found once. The ten largest clonotypes hold 5% to 7% of the sample. Sequenced material: PBMCs or T cells enriched from blood (not recorded which). These receptors originate from a middle-aged man with acute COVID-19.

The chain is built from TRBV7-2 and TRBJ1-3; D is ambiguous. Trimming removed 7 bases from V and 0 bases from J, with 16 bases in between. This CDR3 is 16 amino acids long. Germline CDR1 and CDR2: SGHTA and FQGNSA. The DNA for the CDR3 is TGTGCCAGCAAAGCTTACGGCGGATACTCTGGAAACACCATATATTTT. Protein product: CASKAYGGYSGNTIYF.

The rearrangement links TRBV28 to TRBJ2-1, with 13 bases lining up with TRBD2. CDR3 size: 17 residues. The trim removed 8 bases at V and 9 bases at J, leaving 16 bases unmatched. Germline V gene sequence: CDR1 MDHEN, CDR2 SYDVKM. The CDR3 DNA sequence: TGTGCCAGCTCCCCGCCCTCAGGACTAGCGGGAGCGAGTGAGCAGTTCTTC. Translated, it gives CASSPPSGLAGASEQFF.

The chain couples TRBV7-6 to TRBJ2-7, with 7 bases identical to TRBD1. V was pared by 2 bases and J by 5 bases, with 12 bases of the junction left unmatched. Germline V gene data show CDR1 as SGHVS and CDR2 as FNYEAQ. The CDR3 extends over 16 amino acids. The CDR3 nucleotides read TGTGCCAGCAGCTTAAAGGGTGAAGGGACAGTCAACGAGCAGTACTTC. Protein product: CASSLKGEGTVNEQYF.

The chain carries TRBV5-1 and TRBJ2-2; maybe TRBD1 (6 bases). V was pared by 5 bases and J by 4 bases, with 9 bases between. Per germline, CDR1 SGHRS and CDR2 YFSETQ. The CDR3 has 13 residues. CDR3 bases: TGCGCCAGCAGTCAGGGGTTCACCGGGGAGCTGTTTTTT. Amino acids: CASSQGFTGELFF.

The rearrangement joins TRBV7-2 to TRBJ1-1; 8 bases map to TRBD1. V lost 3 bases and J lost 1; bases outside the gene matches: 1. The length of the CDR3 is 14 residues. CDR1 SGHTA and CDR2 FQGNSA come from the germline V gene. CDR3 sequence (DNA): TGTGCCAGCAGCTTCGACAGGGGGAACACTGAAGCTTTCTTT. This sequence encodes CASSFDRGNTEAFF.

The table lists this clone with a count of one. The genes are TRBV3-1 (or the pseudogene TRBV3-2) and TRBJ2-1; no reliable D call. CDR1 and CDR2 from the germline V gene are LGHDT and YNNKEL (reference sequence). CDR3 length equals 14 residues. Trimming stripped 2 bases from V and 7 bases from J, with 12 bases between. The DNA for the CDR3 is TGTGCCAGCAGCCAAATCGGTCCATATAATGAGCAGTTCTTC. Translating it yields CASSQIGPYNEQFF.